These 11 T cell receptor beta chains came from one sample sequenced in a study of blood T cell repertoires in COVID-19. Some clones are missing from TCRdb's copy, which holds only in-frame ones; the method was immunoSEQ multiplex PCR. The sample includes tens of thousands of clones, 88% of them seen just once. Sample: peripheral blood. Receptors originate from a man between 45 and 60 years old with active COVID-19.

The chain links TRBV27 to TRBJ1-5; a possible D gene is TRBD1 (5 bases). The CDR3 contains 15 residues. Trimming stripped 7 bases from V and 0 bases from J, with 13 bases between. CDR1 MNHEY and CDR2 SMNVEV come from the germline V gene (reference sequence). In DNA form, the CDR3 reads TGTGCCAGCAAGGGGACTATAAGTAGCAATCAGCCCCAGCATTTT. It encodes CASKGTISSNQPQHF.

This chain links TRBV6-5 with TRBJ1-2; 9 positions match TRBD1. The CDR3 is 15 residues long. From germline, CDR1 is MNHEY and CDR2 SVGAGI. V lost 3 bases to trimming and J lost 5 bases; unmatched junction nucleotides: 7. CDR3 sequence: CASSYQDRGLYGYTF. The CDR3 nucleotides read TGTGCCAGCAGTTATCAGGACAGGGGATTATATGGCTACACCTTC.

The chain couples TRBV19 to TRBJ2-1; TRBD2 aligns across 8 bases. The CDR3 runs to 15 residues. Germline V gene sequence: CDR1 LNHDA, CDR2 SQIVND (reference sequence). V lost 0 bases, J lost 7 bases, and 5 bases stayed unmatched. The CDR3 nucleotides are TGTGCCAGTAGTATAGATCACGGGGGGGTGAATGAGCAGTTCTTC. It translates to CASSIDHGGVNEQFF.

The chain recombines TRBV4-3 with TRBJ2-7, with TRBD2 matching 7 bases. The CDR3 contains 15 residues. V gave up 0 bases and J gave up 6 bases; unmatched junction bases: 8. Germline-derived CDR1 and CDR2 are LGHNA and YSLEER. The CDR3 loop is CASSQDNPGRGEQYF. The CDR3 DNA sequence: TGCGCCAGCAGCCAAGATAATCCAGGGAGGGGCGAGCAGTACTTC.

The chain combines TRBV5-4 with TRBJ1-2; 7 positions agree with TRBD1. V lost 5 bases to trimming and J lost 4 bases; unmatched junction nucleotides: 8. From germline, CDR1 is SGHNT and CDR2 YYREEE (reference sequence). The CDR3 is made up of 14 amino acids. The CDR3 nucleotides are TGTGCCAGCAGACCCGGGACAGACCCCTATGGCTACACCTTC. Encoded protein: CASRPGTDPYGYTF.

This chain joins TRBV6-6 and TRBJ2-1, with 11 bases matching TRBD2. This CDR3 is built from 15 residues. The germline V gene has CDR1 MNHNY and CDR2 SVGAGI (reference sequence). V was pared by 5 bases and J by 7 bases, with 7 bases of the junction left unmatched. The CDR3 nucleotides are TGTGCCAGCAGTGCGAGGGCTAGCGGGGGGAATGAGCAGTTCTTC. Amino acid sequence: CASSARASGGNEQFF.

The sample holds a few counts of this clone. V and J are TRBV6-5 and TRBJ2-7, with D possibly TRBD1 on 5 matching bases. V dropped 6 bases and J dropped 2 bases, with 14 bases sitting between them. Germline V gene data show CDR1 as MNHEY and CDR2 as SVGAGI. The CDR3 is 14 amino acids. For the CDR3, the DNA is TGTGCCAGCAGGTCCCCAGGGTTGGCCTACGAGCAGTACTTC. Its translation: CASRSPGLAYEQYF.

CDR3 sequence: CASSQGQGAYNEQFF. Written as DNA, the CDR3 is TGTGCCAGCAGCCAAGGACAGGGGGCCTACAATGAGCAGTTCTTC. The chain joins TRBV11-2 to TRBJ2-1; 10 bases agree with TRBD1. The CDR3 is 15 amino acids. The V segment lost 5 bases and the J segment 2 bases; nucleotides outside the gene matches: 3. CDR1 is SGHAT, CDR2 FQNNGV, per germline.

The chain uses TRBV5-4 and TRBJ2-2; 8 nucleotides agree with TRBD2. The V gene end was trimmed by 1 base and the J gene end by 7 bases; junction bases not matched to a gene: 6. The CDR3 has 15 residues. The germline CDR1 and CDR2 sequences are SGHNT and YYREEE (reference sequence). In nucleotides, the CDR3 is TGTGCCAGCAGCTTGTACGGGGGGGCCGTCGGGGAGCTGTTTTTT. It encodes CASSLYGGAVGELFF.

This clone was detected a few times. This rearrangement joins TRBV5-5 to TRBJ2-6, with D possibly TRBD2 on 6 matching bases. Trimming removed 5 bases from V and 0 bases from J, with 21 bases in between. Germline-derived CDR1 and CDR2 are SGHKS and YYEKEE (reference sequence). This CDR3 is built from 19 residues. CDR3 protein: CASRVWGVPPLSGANVLTF. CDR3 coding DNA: TGTGCCAGCAGGGTGTGGGGGGTCCCACCCCTCTCTGGGGCCAACGTCCTGACTTTC.

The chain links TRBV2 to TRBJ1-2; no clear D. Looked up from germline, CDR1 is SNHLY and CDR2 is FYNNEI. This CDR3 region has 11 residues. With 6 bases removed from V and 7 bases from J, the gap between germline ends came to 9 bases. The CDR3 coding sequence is TGTGCCAGCAGGACGGACTCTGGCTACACCTTC. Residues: CASRTDSGYTF. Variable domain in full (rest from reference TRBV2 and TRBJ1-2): EPEVTQTPSHQVTQMGQEVILRCVPISNHLYFYWYRQILGQKVEFLVSFYNNEISEKSEIFDDQFSVERPDGSNFTLKIRSTKLEDSAMYFCASRTDSGYTFGSGTRLTVV.